This TCR beta chain originates from a study of blood T cell repertoires in COVID-19. Study background: Some COVID-19 samples were acute and others convalescent; all came from the United States, Italy and Spain. T cells, B-cell-depleted T cells, or PBMCs supplied cDNA or gDNA.

Germline CDR1 and CDR2: MDHEN and SYDVKM. V was clipped by 11 bases and J by 0 bases, with 13 bases between them. The CDR3 contains 13 residues. Original handling: Reference gene primer amplification in the assay estimated nucleated cell counts. Sequencing was performed with immunoSEQ multiplex PCR; in TCRdb, only in-frame clones are kept and a portion is missing. V and J calls and clone size are those listed in that table; D and trimming were worked out from the DNA. The sample holds a few hundred thousand clones, about 79% seen once. This TCR was sampled from a woman aged 35 to 49 who had recovered from COVID-19. This chain joins TRBV28 and TRBJ1-1; D might be TRBD1 (5 bases). Sequencing input: peripheral blood. CDR3 coding DNA: TGTGCCGGGGGGGGGTTGATGAACACTGAAGCTTTCTTT. It is translated as CAGGGLMNTEAFF.